This T cell receptor beta chain was identified in a study of T cell repertoires and HLA-DP antigens. About the research overall: DNA input averaged roughly 210 ng in sorted CD137+CD4+ and approximately 1,200 ng in pre-culture CD4+.

Average purity of the negatively selected CD4+ T cells was approximately 98%. The protocol was immunoSEQ multiplex PCR, while the TCRdb copy is restricted to in-frame clones and leaves out a portion. The sample has some 110,000 clones, 80% to 95% seen once; the top ten hold approximately 0.29%. General study points: A non-physiological HeLa system presented antigen to total CD4+ responders. Clones undetected before culture averaged about 33% against one allele and roughly 53% against the other.

To note about this clone: What it recognizes is unknown.

Trimming took off 0 bases at V and 2 bases at J, with 7 bases between the two ends. The V gene's germline CDR1 is KGHSH and CDR2 LQKENI. This CDR3 has 14 residues. This chain connects TRBV18 to TRBJ1-1; D gene unclear. The TCR originated in a woman aged 18-35 years in good health and CMV-seronegative. Source material: CD4+ T cells from PBMCs. The CDR3 sequence is CASSPPKFNTEAFF. Written as DNA, the CDR3 is TGTGCCAGCTCACCACCTAAATTTAACACTGAAGCTTTCTTT.